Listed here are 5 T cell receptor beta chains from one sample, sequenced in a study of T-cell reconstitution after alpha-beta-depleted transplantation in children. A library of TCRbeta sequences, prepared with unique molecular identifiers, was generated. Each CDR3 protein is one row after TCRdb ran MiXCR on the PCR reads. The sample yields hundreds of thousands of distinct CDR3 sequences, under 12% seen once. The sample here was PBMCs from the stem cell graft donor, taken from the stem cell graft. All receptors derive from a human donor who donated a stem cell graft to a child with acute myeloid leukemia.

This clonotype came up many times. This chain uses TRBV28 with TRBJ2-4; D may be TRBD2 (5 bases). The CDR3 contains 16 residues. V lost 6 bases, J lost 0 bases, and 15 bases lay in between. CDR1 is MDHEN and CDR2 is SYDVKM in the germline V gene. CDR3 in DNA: TGTGCCAGCAGCGATCCCGGAGGATTAGCCAAAAACATTCAGTACTTC. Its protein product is CASSDPGGLAKNIQYF.

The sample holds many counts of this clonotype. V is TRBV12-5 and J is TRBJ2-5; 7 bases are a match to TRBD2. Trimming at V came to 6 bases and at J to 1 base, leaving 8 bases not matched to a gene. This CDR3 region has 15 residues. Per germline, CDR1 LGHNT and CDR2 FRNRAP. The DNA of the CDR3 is TGTGCTAGTGGCCGCCATGAGCGGGGCCAAGAGACCCAGTACTTC. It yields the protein CASGRHERGQETQYF.

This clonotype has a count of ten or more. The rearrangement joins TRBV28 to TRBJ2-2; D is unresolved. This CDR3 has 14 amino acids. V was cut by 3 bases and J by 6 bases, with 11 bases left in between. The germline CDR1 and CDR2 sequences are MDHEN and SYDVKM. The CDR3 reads CASSFGVGSGELFF. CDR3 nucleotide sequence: TGTGCCAGCAGTTTTGGAGTAGGGTCCGGGGAGCTGTTTTTT.

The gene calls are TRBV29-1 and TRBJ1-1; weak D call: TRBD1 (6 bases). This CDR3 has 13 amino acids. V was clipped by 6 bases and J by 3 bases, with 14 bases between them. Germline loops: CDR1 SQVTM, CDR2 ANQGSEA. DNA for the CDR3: TGCAGCGTCTCCCAGGGGCGGTACACTGAAGCTTTCTTT. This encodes CSVSQGRYTEAFF.

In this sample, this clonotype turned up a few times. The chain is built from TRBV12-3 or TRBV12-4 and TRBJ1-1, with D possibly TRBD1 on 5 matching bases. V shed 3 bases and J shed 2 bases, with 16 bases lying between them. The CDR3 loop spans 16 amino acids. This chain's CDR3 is CASSLEGMRVNTEAFF. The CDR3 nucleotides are TGTGCCAGCAGTTTGGAGGGGATGCGGGTTAACACTGAAGCTTTCTTT.